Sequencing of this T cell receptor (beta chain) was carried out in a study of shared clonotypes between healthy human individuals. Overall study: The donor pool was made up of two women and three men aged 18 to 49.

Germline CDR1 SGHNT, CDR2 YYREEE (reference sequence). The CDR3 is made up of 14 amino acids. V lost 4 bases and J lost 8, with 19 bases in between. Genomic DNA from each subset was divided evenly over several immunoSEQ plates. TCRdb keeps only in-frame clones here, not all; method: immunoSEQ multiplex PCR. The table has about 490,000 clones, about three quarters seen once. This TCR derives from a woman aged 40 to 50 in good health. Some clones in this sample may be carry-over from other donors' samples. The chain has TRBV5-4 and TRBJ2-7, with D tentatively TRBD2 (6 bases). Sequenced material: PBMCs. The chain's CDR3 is CASSSRDSIPKQYF. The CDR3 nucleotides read TGTGCCAGCAGCAGTCGGGACTCCATTCCAAAGCAGTACTTC. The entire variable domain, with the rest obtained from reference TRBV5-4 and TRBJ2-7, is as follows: ETGVTQSPTHLIKTRGQQVTLRCSSQSGHNTVSWYQQALGQGPQFIFQYYREEENGRGNFPPRFSGLQFPNYSSELNVNALELDDSALYLCASSSRDSIPKQYFGPGTRLTVT.